The 23 T cell receptor beta chains below come from one sample, sequenced in a study of blood T cell repertoires in COVID-19. The protocol was immunoSEQ multiplex PCR, while the TCRdb copy is restricted to in-frame clones and leaves out a portion. The data show 50,000 or so clones, with 83% seen just once and 16% held by the top ten. The specimen sequenced was peripheral blood. These receptors all come from a man between 35 and 55 years old with acute or convalescent COVID-19.

The rearrangement uses TRBV9 and TRBJ2-7, with 15 bases that match TRBD2. Looked up from germline, CDR1 is SGDLS and CDR2 is YYNGEE. V was clipped by 0 bases and J by 5 bases; unmatched bases: 9. The CDR3 sequence is 18 residues long. In DNA form, the CDR3 reads TGTGCCAGCAGCGTAGGTCCAGAGGGACTAGCGGGGGGTGACGAGCAGTACGTC. Amino acid sequence: CASSVGPEGLAGGDEQYV.

The gene calls are TRBV5-4 and TRBJ1-4, with 9 nucleotides matching TRBD1. Germline V CDR1 and CDR2: SGHNT, YYREEE (reference sequence). The CDR3 runs 15 residues. V gave up 0 bases and J gave up 6 bases; unmatched junction bases: 3. CDR3 DNA: TGTGCCAGCAGCTTGGTGGGACAGGGACATGAAAAACTGTTTTTT. This sequence encodes CASSLVGQGHEKLFF.

The chain uses TRBV30 and TRBJ1-5; D remains unclear. The germline gives CDR1 GTSNPN, CDR2 SVGIG (reference sequence). This CDR3 is built from 13 residues. V was cut by 2 bases and J by 4 bases, with 9 bases left in between. CDR3 sequence reads: CAWSNGGNQPQHF. In DNA form, the CDR3 reads TGTGCCTGGAGTAACGGCGGGAATCAGCCCCAGCATTTT.

This clone appeared a single time. The rearrangement links TRBV6-6 to TRBJ1-4, with 10 positions matching TRBD1. CDR1 MNHNY and CDR2 SVGAGI come from the germline V gene (reference sequence). The CDR3 runs to 15 residues. The J segment lost 9 bases and the V segment lost 6 bases, leaving 10 bases of the junction unmatched. Here the CDR3 DNA reads TGTGCCAGCAGCGCCGGGACAGGGGCCCTAAAAAAACTGTTTTTT. Translating it yields CASSAGTGALKKLFF.

The chain combines TRBV5-6 with TRBJ2-5; a possible D gene is TRBD1 (5 bases). The CDR3 sequence is 14 residues long. Germline V gives CDR1 SGHDT, CDR2 YYEEEE. V gave up 0 bases and J gave up 1 base, with 7 bases separating them. CDR3 residues: CASSLDRFQETQYF. The CDR3 nucleotides read TGTGCCAGCAGCTTGGACAGGTTCCAAGAGACCCAGTACTTC.

V gene TRBV11-3 combines with J gene TRBJ2-5; D may be TRBD1 (6 bases). Trimming took 2 bases from V and 2 from J, leaving 18 bases between them. This CDR3 region has 17 residues. Germline values: CDR1 SGHNT, CDR2 YENEEA. In nucleotides, the CDR3 is TGTGCCAGCAGCTTACGGGGAACAGGGATCGGGCAAGAGACCCAGTACTTC. This sequence encodes CASSLRGTGIGQETQYF.

This chain joins TRBV9 and TRBJ2-2; D gene uncertain. Germline V gene data show CDR1 as SGDLS and CDR2 as YYNGEE. The CDR3 length is 15 residues. Trimming removed 7 bases from V and 0 bases from J, with 13 bases in between. The CDR3 is CASGTERANTGELFF. The DNA of the CDR3 is TGTGCCAGCGGAACCGAGCGCGCGAACACCGGGGAGCTGTTTTTT.

This clone showed up just once. This chain links TRBV5-1 with TRBJ1-2; maybe TRBD1 (6 bases). V was clipped by 2 bases and J by 1 base, with 9 bases between them. This CDR3 region has 14 residues. Germline CDR1 reads SGHRS; CDR2 reads YFSETQ. CDR3 sequence (DNA): TGCGCCAGCAGCTTAGCCAGGGGTAACTATGGCTACACCTTC. This translates into CASSLARGNYGYTF.

CDR3 bases: TGTGCCAGCAGCGGGAACGGGAGGCGCTACAATGAGCAGTTCTTC. This gives the protein CASSGNGRRYNEQFF. The gene calls are TRBV7-8 and TRBJ2-1, with 7 bases lining up with TRBD2. Germline V gene data show CDR1 as SGHVS and CDR2 as FQNEAQ. This CDR3 has 15 amino acids. Trimming removed 5 bases from V and 3 bases from J; junction bases left unmatched: 7.

V is TRBV11-2 and J is TRBJ1-2; no definite D call. Trimming removed 0 bases from V and 8 bases from J, with 13 bases in between. Germline CDR1 SGHAT, CDR2 FQNNGV. The CDR3 length is 14 residues. Written as DNA, the CDR3 is TGTGCCAGCAGCTTAGAGGCGGTACTGAGAGGCTACACCTTC. Its protein is CASSLEAVLRGYTF.

The rearrangement uses TRBV6-5 and TRBJ1-6; TRBD1 matches at 7 bases. This CDR3 comprises 15 residues. Trimming cost V 6 bases and J 9 bases; bases outside gene matches: 11. Per the germline V gene, CDR1 is MNHEY and CDR2 is SVGAGI. CDR3 sequence (DNA): TGTGCCAGCAGAGTAAACAGGGGAGCGGGTTCACCCCTCCACTTT. It specifies CASRVNRGAGSPLHF.

This chain links TRBV7-2 with TRBJ2-1, with D unresolved. The CDR3 is made up of 13 amino acids. Germline loops: CDR1 SGHTA, CDR2 FQGNSA. The V gene lost 6 bases and the J gene lost 7 bases, with 13 bases spanning the gap. CDR3 sequence: CASSSPRVNEQFF. The DNA of the CDR3 is TGTGCCAGCAGTTCCCCACGGGTAAATGAGCAGTTCTTC.

The chain recombines TRBV13 with TRBJ2-7; tentative D call: TRBD1 (6 bases). The CDR3 has 12 residues. Germline V gene lookup returns CDR1 PRHDT and CDR2 FYEKMQ (reference sequence). Trimming pared 3 bases from V and 5 bases from J, leaving 8 bases between. The CDR3 coding sequence is TGTGCCAGCAGCTTGGACAGAAACGAGCAGTACGTC. Translated: CASSLDRNEQYV.

This chain joins TRBV27 and TRBJ1-1; D unclear. Trimming took off 6 bases at V and 4 bases at J, with 12 bases between the two ends. The germline gives CDR1 MNHEY, CDR2 SMNVEV (reference sequence). This CDR3 has 13 residues. CDR3 nucleotide sequence: TGTGCCAGCAGCCTTGGCTCCCGCACTGAAGCTTTCTTT. Its protein product is CASSLGSRTEAFF.

This chain joins TRBV29-1 and TRBJ1-3; 7 bases agree with TRBD1. Germline V gene data show CDR1 as SQVTM and CDR2 as ANQGSEA. The CDR3 contains 12 residues. V lost 7 bases to trimming and J lost 2 bases; unmatched junction nucleotides: 2. CDR3 in amino acids: CSATGAGNTIYF. Written as DNA, the CDR3 is TGCAGCGCTACAGGGGCTGGAAACACCATATATTTT.

This clone turned up a few times. The chain employs TRBV12-3 or TRBV12-4 and TRBJ2-1, with D hard to call. V was clipped by 5 bases and J by 10 bases, with 12 bases between them. This CDR3 spans 12 amino acids. The CDR3 DNA reads as TGTGCCAGCAGTGCCGGGTCTCTGGAGCAGTTCTTC. It translates to CASSAGSLEQFF.

The chain carries TRBV28 and TRBJ2-7, with D unresolved. Germline loops: CDR1 MDHEN, CDR2 SYDVKM. This CDR3 is built from 14 residues. V lost 3 bases and J 2 bases, leaving 11 bases between the germline ends. The CDR3 here is CASSFPGSTYEQYF. As DNA, the CDR3 is TGTGCCAGCAGTTTCCCGGGTTCCACCTACGAGCAGTACTTC.

The chain employs TRBV2 and TRBJ1-3; 7 nucleotides match TRBD1. The V gene's germline CDR1 is SNHLY and CDR2 FYNNEI. V was clipped by 4 bases and J by 4 bases; unmatched bases: 7. CDR3 length equals 15 residues. Here the CDR3 reads CASSATTGKGNTIYF. CDR3 sequence (DNA): TGTGCCAGCAGTGCGACGACAGGGAAAGGAAACACCATATATTTT.

The J gene is TRBJ1-4, the V gene TRBV3-1 (or the pseudogene TRBV3-2); D remains unclear. This CDR3 contains 15 residues. Trimming removed 6 bases at V and 7 bases at J, with 18 bases between. The V gene's germline CDR1 is LGHDT and CDR2 YNNKEL (reference sequence). DNA of the CDR3: TGTGCCAGCAGGAGCTCCCATACGCATTTTGAAAAACTGTTTTTT. This translates into CASRSSHTHFEKLFF.

The chain combines TRBV21-1 with TRBJ2-7; the tabulated D call, TRBD2, remains unverified against the DNA. TRBV21-1 is labeled a pseudogene. This CDR3 region has 11 residues. CDR3 amino acids: CASVGGARQYV. CDR3 nucleotide sequence: TGTGCCAGCGTGGGGGGGGCCAGGCAGTACGTC.

The CDR3 spells CASSDWKQGRGYTF. CDR3 DNA sequence: TGTGCCAGCAGTGATTGGAAACAGGGGCGCGGCTACACCTTC. The rearrangement links TRBV6-1 to TRBJ1-2, with 7 positions matching TRBD1. CDR3 length: 14 residues. The V gene end was trimmed by 3 bases and the J gene end by 8 bases; junction bases not matched to a gene: 9. Per germline, CDR1 MNHNS and CDR2 SASEGT.

V usage is TRBV19 and J usage is TRBJ2-4; D not resolved. The germline V and J ends were trimmed by 5 bases and 0 bases, with 11 bases remaining between them. The length of the CDR3 is 15 residues. CDR1 and CDR2 from the germline V gene are LNHDA and SQIVND (reference sequence). The CDR3 region is CASSERSLAKNIQYF. CDR3 nucleotides: TGTGCCAGTAGTGAGAGATCTCTAGCCAAAAACATTCAGTACTTC.

The sample holds one count of this clone. The rearrangement joins TRBV12-3 or TRBV12-4 to TRBJ2-1, with no clear D. V lost 1 base, J lost 9 bases, and 4 bases lay in between. The CDR3 covers 11 residues. The CDR3 loop reads CASSLVGEQFF. CDR3 sequence (DNA): TGTGCCAGCAGTTTAGTCGGTGAGCAGTTCTTC.